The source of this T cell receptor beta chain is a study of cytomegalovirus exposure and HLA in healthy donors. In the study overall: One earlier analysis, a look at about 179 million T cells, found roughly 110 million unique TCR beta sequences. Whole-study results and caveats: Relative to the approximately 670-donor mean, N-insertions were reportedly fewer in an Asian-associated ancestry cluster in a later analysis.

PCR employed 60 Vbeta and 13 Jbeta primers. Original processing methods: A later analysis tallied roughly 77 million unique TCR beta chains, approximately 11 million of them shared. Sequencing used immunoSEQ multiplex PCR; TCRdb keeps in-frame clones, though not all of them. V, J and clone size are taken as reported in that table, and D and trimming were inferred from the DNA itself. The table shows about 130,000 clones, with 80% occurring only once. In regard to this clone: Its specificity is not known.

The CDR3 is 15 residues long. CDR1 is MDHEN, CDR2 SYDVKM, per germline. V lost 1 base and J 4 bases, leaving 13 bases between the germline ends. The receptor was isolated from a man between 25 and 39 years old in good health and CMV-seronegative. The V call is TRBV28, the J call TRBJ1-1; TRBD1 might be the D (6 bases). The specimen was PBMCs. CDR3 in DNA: TGTGCCAGCAGTTTATTTGACAGGTTAGGCACTGAAGCTTTCTTT. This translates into CASSLFDRLGTEAFF.